The 23 T cell receptor beta chains in this list originate from one sample, sequenced in a study of response to subunit inactivated influenza vaccine. Each CDR3 protein is one row after TCRdb ran MiXCR on the RT-PCR reads. The sample contains almost 600,000 distinct CDR3 sequences, 13% to 15% of which appear only once. The sample was PBMCs from blood, taken roughly 12 days after vaccination. Receptors originate from a man aged 50 to 59 who received an inactivated influenza vaccine.

J is TRBJ2-1 and V is TRBV5-1; 10 bases are shared with TRBD2. The CDR3 has 16 amino acids. The germline gives CDR1 SGHRS, CDR2 YFSETQ. V shed 4 bases, J shed 7 bases, and the junction held 11 bases outside the gene matches. CDR3 amino acids: CASSPQLAGGPNEQFF. DNA of the CDR3: TGCGCCAGCAGCCCCCAATTAGCGGGAGGCCCGAATGAGCAGTTCTTC.

In this sample, this clonotype turned up many times. The V call is TRBV20-1, the J call TRBJ2-3; 11 nucleotides agree with TRBD2. Germline V CDR1 and CDR2: DFQATT, SNEGSKA (reference sequence). J was trimmed by 1 base and V by 6 bases; bases with no gene match: 9. This CDR3 is built from 16 residues. The CDR3 sequence is CSAEPQGLAGTDTQYF. CDR3 in DNA: TGCAGTGCCGAACCGCAGGGACTAGCGGGCACAGATACGCAGTATTTT.

The gene calls are TRBV7-2 and TRBJ1-2; D is perhaps TRBD1 (5 bases). This CDR3 is built from 14 residues. Germline CDR1 and CDR2: SGHTA and FQGNSA. V lost 5 bases, J lost 8 bases, and 18 bases lay in between. CDR3 amino acids: CASSQGTGAVGYTF. CDR3 nucleotides: TGTGCCAGCAGCCAAGGGACGGGCGCTGTGGGCTACACCTTC.

This clonotype came up a few times. The rearrangement joins TRBV5-1 to TRBJ2-5, with a tentative D call TRBD2 (6 bases). The V gene's germline CDR1 is SGHRS and CDR2 YFSETQ. The CDR3 runs to 14 residues. V was shortened by 0 bases and J by 2 bases, with 8 bases between the two germline ends. CDR3 nucleotide sequence: TGCGCCAGCAGCTTGGCGCGGGAACAAGAGACCCAGTACTTC. Its translation is CASSLAREQETQYF.

The chain joins TRBV7-2 to TRBJ2-7; 12 bases map to TRBD1. This CDR3 contains 16 residues. Unmatched junction bases numbered 8, after V lost 4 bases and J lost 4 bases. Germline values: CDR1 SGHTA, CDR2 FQGNSA. The CDR3 region has the DNA TGTGCCAGCAGCTACGCCGGGACAGGGGGCGGGTACGAGCAGTACTTC. Encoded protein: CASSYAGTGGGYEQYF.

This clonotype was detected a few times. The rearrangement uses TRBV2 and TRBJ1-4, with D possibly being TRBD1 (6 bases). Deletions cut 3 bases from V and 7 bases from J, with 15 bases between. The CDR3 has 15 amino acids. Germline values: CDR1 SNHLY, CDR2 FYNNEI. The CDR3 DNA reads TGTGCCAGCAGTGACCCCAAGGGGGGCAGTGAAAAACTGTTTTTT. Translating it yields CASSDPKGGSEKLFF.

J is TRBJ2-1 and V is TRBV18; 10 bases fit TRBD1. CDR3 length: 14 residues. Germline CDR1 KGHSH, CDR2 LQKENI. V lost 3 bases and J lost 7; bases outside the gene matches: 3. The CDR3 DNA is TGTGCCAGCTCACCCCGACAGGGGGCGAATGAGCAGTTCTTC. Translated: CASSPRQGANEQFF.

This clonotype was detected a few times. The V and J genes are TRBV28 and TRBJ1-1; the match to TRBD1 covers 10 bases. The junction had 10 bases not matched to a gene; V was cut back by 6 bases and J by 0 bases. CDR3 length: 17 amino acids. Germline CDR1 is MDHEN and CDR2 is SYDVKM. The CDR3 DNA reads as TGTGCCAGCAGGACAGGGGGCGCGATGGTCATGAACACTGAAGCTTTCTTT. Translating gives CASRTGGAMVMNTEAFF.

The rearrangement joins TRBV28 to TRBJ1-1; the D is unclear. The V gene lost 4 bases and the J gene lost 0 bases, with 9 bases spanning the gap. Germline V gene data show CDR1 as MDHEN and CDR2 as SYDVKM. The CDR3 contains 14 residues. The DNA for the CDR3 is TGTGCCAGCAGTTCTAGATCTCTGAACACTGAAGCTTTCTTT. Amino acid sequence: CASSSRSLNTEAFF.

The chain combines TRBV18 with TRBJ2-5; 7 positions match TRBD1. CDR3 size: 14 residues. The germline gives CDR1 KGHSH, CDR2 LQKENI. The junction had 8 bases not matched to a gene; V was cut back by 8 bases and J by 2 bases. The CDR3 DNA reads as TGTGCCAGCCGCTCCCGGACAGGACAAGAGACCCAGTACTTC. Its protein is CASRSRTGQETQYF.

This clonotype was observed a handful of times. J is TRBJ2-2 and V is TRBV25-1, with D unclear. This CDR3 has 14 amino acids. CDR1 is MGHDK, CDR2 SYGVNS, per germline. V was shortened by 3 bases and J by 5 bases, with 10 bases between the two germline ends. The CDR3 nucleotides are TGTGCCAGCAGTGAGTCCTCCCGAACCGGGGAGCTGTTTTTT. Protein sequence: CASSESSRTGELFF.

This clonotype was seen a few times. The V and J genes are TRBV6-1 and TRBJ2-2, with D perhaps TRBD1 (7 bases). CDR1 and CDR2 from the germline V gene are MNHNS and SASEGT. The V end lost 4 bases, the J end lost 7 bases, and 10 bases lay between the germline ends. The CDR3 contains 13 residues. Here the CDR3 DNA reads TGTGCCAGCAGTGTCAGGGGGGTCGGGGAGCTGTTTTTT. This gives the protein CASSVRGVGELFF.

This clonotype was seen ten or more times. The chain is built from TRBV12-3 or TRBV12-4 and TRBJ2-5; weak D call: TRBD1 (6 bases). Trimming shortened V by 2 bases and J by 6 bases, and 13 bases separated the two germline ends. The CDR3 has 14 residues. The CDR3 nucleotides read TGTGCCAGCAGTTTACGACGGGACACAAAGACCCAGTACTTC. Its translation is CASSLRRDTKTQYF.

The chain is built from TRBV20-1 and TRBJ2-1; D tentatively fits TRBD1 or TRBD2 (5 bases each). This CDR3 contains 12 residues. Germline CDR1 and CDR2: DFQATT and SNEGSKA (reference sequence). The V end lost 7 bases, the J end lost 6 bases, and 13 bases lay between the germline ends. Written as DNA, the CDR3 is TGCAGTGTAGGGAGAAGGGGCAATGAGCAGTTCTTC. It specifies CSVGRRGNEQFF.

The chain carries TRBV28 and TRBJ2-7, with TRBD1 matching over 7 bases. This CDR3 is 16 amino acids long. Losses at the gene ends were 3 bases for V and 4 bases for J; bases not matched to a gene: 12. CDR1 is MDHEN, CDR2 SYDVKM, per germline. CDR3 amino acids: CASSFEGAGRKYEQYF. CDR3 nucleotide sequence: TGTGCCAGCAGTTTTGAGGGGGCAGGTCGAAAGTACGAGCAGTACTTC.

This chain links TRBV28 with TRBJ2-1; a possible D gene is TRBD1 (6 bases). The V gene's germline CDR1 is MDHEN and CDR2 SYDVKM. The CDR3 covers 14 residues. V lost 6 bases and J 3 bases, leaving 12 bases between the germline ends. The CDR3 is CASRRTVFYNEQFF. DNA of the CDR3: TGTGCCAGCAGGAGGACAGTCTTCTACAATGAGCAGTTCTTC.

There are many counts of this clonotype. V gene TRBV10-3 combines with J gene TRBJ1-2; 9 bases map to TRBD1. CDR1 is ENHRY and CDR2 is SYGVKD in the germline V gene. This CDR3 has 16 amino acids. Unmatched junction bases numbered 12, after V lost 9 bases and J lost 1 base. In DNA, the CDR3 is TGTGCCATTACACCTAGCGACAGGGGGAATAACTATGGCTACACCTTC. Its protein is CAITPSDRGNNYGYTF.

This clonotype was recorded a few times. The CDR3 sequence: CASSLASGGSNEQFF. The CDR3 DNA follows: TGCGCCAGCAGCTTGGCTAGCGGGGGCTCCAATGAGCAGTTCTTC. The chain links TRBV5-1 to TRBJ2-1; 10 bases align to TRBD2. This CDR3 is built from 15 residues. The germline CDR1 and CDR2 sequences are SGHRS and YFSETQ. V trimming: 0 bases; J trimming: 6 bases; junction bases outside the gene matches: 3.

In nucleotides, the CDR3 is TGCGCCAGCAGCACCGTGGGAACCGACTATGGCTACACCTTC. Translated, it gives CASSTVGTDYGYTF. V is TRBV5-1 and J is TRBJ1-2, with D uncertain. The germline V and J ends were trimmed by 4 bases and 3 bases, with 13 bases remaining between them. Germline V gene lookup returns CDR1 SGHRS and CDR2 YFSETQ. The CDR3 runs 14 residues.

This clonotype was counted many times. DNA for the CDR3: TGTGCCAGCAGTGAATCTCAGGAGGTGGTGGAGACCCAGTACTTC. This gives the protein CASSESQEVVETQYF. This chain links TRBV25-1 with TRBJ2-5, with D possibly being TRBD2 (5 bases). Germline CDR1 is MGHDK and CDR2 is SYGVNS. Between the trimmed V and J ends, which lost 1 base and 5 bases, there was a span of 14 bases. CDR3 length: 15 amino acids.

This chain's CDR3 is CAISGAKETQYF. CDR3 in DNA: TGTGCCATCAGTGGGGCGAAAGAGACCCAGTACTTC. The chain links TRBV10-3 to TRBJ2-5, with D unclear. The germline CDR1 and CDR2 sequences are ENHRY and SYGVKD. This CDR3 contains 12 residues. The V end lost 4 bases, the J end lost 3 bases, and 6 bases lay between the germline ends.

This sequence joins TRBV28 and TRBJ1-2; TRBD1 is a possible D gene (5 bases). This CDR3 is 12 amino acids long. Germline lookup yields CDR1 MDHEN and CDR2 SYDVKM. V was cut by 6 bases and J by 7 bases, with 12 bases left in between. The CDR3 region is CASRQGYGGYTF. CDR3 bases: TGTGCCAGCAGGCAGGGTTACGGTGGCTACACCTTC.

This clonotype has just a few counts. The chain employs TRBV12-3 or TRBV12-4 and TRBJ2-7; 9 nucleotides match TRBD1. V lost 3 bases, J lost 3 bases, and 15 bases stayed unmatched. The CDR3 loop spans 18 amino acids. In nucleotides, the CDR3 is TGTGCCAGCAGTTTGGGTTTTGGGGGACAGGGCCCCTTCTACGAGCAGTACTTC. It encodes CASSLGFGGQGPFYEQYF.